The 9 T cell receptor beta chains presented below share a single source sample, sequenced in a study of molecular identifiers for immune sequencing clone quantification. TCRdb analysed the PCR reads with MiXCR anew, one entry per CDR3 protein. Here the sample spans just under 650,000 distinct CDR3 sequences, 15% to 20% being singletons. The source material was naive CD8+ T cells from blood, with Jurkat cell RNA spiked in. Subset indicated: FACS-sorted CD8+CD4-CCR7+CD45RA+ naive T cells. These receptors all come from a human donor in good health. Some libraries in this study had Jurkat cell RNA spiked in.

This clonotype has a handful of counts. The chain is built from TRBV14 and TRBJ2-7; no reliable D call. Trimming pared 1 base from V and 0 bases from J, leaving 4 bases between. This CDR3 spans 13 amino acids. CDR1 and CDR2 from the germline V gene are SGHDN and FVKESK. CDR3 nucleotides: TGTGCCAGCAGCCAAGTCATCTCCTACGAGCAGTACTTC. It encodes CASSQVISYEQYF.

Of note for this clonotype: This clone may be a read error of a much larger clone one base away. The V call is TRBV4-3, the J call TRBJ2-1; 8 positions match TRBD1. V lost 4 bases to trimming and J lost 2 bases; unmatched junction nucleotides: 10. Germline loops: CDR1 LGHNA, CDR2 YSLEER. This CDR3 has 17 amino acids. The CDR3 nucleotides read TGCGCCAGCAGCCGAGGTCCCTCGGACAGGGCCTACAATGAGCAGTTCTTC. This encodes CASSRGPSDRAYNEQFF.

A few counts support this clonotype. This chain connects TRBV10-3 to TRBJ2-7; D remains unclear. CDR3 length: 15 residues. Germline CDR1 ENHRY, CDR2 SYGVKD. V lost 3 bases and J lost 1, with 13 bases in between. The CDR3: CAISDLKMGSYEQYF. DNA for the CDR3: TGTGCCATCAGTGACCTTAAAATGGGTTCCTACGAGCAGTACTTC.

Concerning this clonotype itself: This may be a read error: a much more frequent sequence differs by one nucleotide. The chain links TRBV11-2 to TRBJ2-1; weak D call: TRBD1 (5 bases). The CDR3 runs 16 residues. CDR1 SGHAT and CDR2 FQNNGV come from the germline V gene. The CDR3 region is CASSLTAQPFYNEQSF. The CDR3, as DNA: TGTGCCAGCAGCTTGACAGCTCAACCCTTCTACAATGAGCAGTCCTTC.

This clonotype turned up a few times. V gene TRBV12-3 or TRBV12-4 combines with J gene TRBJ2-1; a possible D gene is TRBD2 (7 bases). V lost 8 bases, J lost 2 bases, and 16 bases lay in between. The CDR3 loop spans 15 amino acids. The CDR3 loop reads CASVRGGGPYNEQFF. Here the CDR3 DNA reads TGTGCCAGCGTCAGGGGCGGGGGCCCCTACAATGAGCAGTTCTTC.

This clonotype was found many times. The gene calls are TRBV5-4 and TRBJ2-7, with D unclear. The CDR3 runs 13 residues. V gave up 7 bases and J gave up 5 bases, with 16 bases separating them. Germline loops: CDR1 SGHNT, CDR2 YYREEE (reference sequence). The CDR3: CASAVYGRDEQYF. The DNA for the CDR3 is TGTGCCAGCGCAGTGTACGGACGGGACGAGCAGTACTTC.

This clonotype was counted ten times or more. The chain combines TRBV27 with TRBJ1-1; TRBD1 might be the D (5 bases). V gave up 4 bases and J gave up 14 bases, with 17 bases separating them. CDR1 is MNHEY, CDR2 SMNVEV, per germline (reference sequence). The CDR3 length is 12 residues. Here the CDR3 reads CASSSRDGTGFF. CDR3 sequence (DNA): TGTGCCAGCAGTTCCCGGGACGGGACTGGGTTCTTT.

This clonotype was seen at least ten times. The V and J genes are TRBV7-6 and TRBJ2-5; D is uncertain. V lost 1 base and J 5 bases, leaving 11 bases between the germline ends. This CDR3 has 14 amino acids. The germline gives CDR1 SGHVS, CDR2 FNYEAQ. The CDR3 sequence is CASSLVLEIETQYF. The CDR3 region has the DNA TGTGCCAGCAGCTTAGTCCTAGAGATTGAGACCCAGTACTTC.

A remark on this clonotype: A read error may be the cause here, since a much bigger clone is one base away. The chain recombines TRBV6-5 with TRBJ2-5, with 10 bases fitting TRBD1. CDR3 length: 19 amino acids. Germline V gives CDR1 MNHEY, CDR2 SVGAGI. Here the CDR3 DNA reads TGTGCCGGCAGCACGGCCCGGGACAGGGGCATCACTATTCAAGAGACCCAGTACTTC. Its protein is CAGSTARDRGITIQETQYF.